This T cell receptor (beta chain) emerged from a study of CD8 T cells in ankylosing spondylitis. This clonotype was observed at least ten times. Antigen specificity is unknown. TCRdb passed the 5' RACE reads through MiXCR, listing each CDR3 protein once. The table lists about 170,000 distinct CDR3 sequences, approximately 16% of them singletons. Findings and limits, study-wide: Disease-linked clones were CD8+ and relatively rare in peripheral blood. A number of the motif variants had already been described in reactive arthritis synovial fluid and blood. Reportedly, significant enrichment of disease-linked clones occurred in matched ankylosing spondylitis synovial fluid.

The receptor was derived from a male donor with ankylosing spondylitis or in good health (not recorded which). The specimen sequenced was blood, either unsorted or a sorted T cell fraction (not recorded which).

CDR3 DNA sequence: TGCGCCAGCAGCATAGAAACGGGACTCATGAACACTGAAGCTTTCTTT. Its protein is CASSIETGLMNTEAFF. The rearrangement links TRBV5-1 to TRBJ1-1; the D gene is possibly TRBD1 (5 bases). CDR3 length: 16 amino acids. V gave up 4 bases and J gave up 0 bases, with 16 bases separating them. Germline V gene sequence: CDR1 SGHRS, CDR2 YFSETQ.